A selection of T cell receptor beta chains follows, all from one sample in a study of shared clonotypes between healthy human individuals. The table came from immunoSEQ multiplex PCR; TCRdb's copy has only in-frame clones and leaves some out. The sample contains tens of thousands of clones, about 65% of which appear only once. Sequencing was done on a sample of memory CD8+ T cells sorted from blood. These receptors all stem from a man aged 25 to 40 in good health. The CDR3 runs from the conserved cysteine through the conserved F or W. Each record gives: J gene, D gene, clone size, V gene, CDR3 DNA, CDR3 protein. D genes are given only for firm matches. Expanded clones are given a class, and other clones once, few, many or no size at all.

j_call: TRBJ2-7
d_call: TRBD2
clone_size: NA
v_call: TRBV14
cdr3_nt: TGTGCCAGCAGCCAAGGGGGGGCCGGTACTAGCGGGTTTTACGAGCAGTACTTC
cdr3_aa: CASSQGGAGTSGFYEQYF

j_call: TRBJ2-7
d_call: TRBD2
clone_size: NA
v_call: TRBV28
cdr3_nt: TGTGCCAGCAGTTTTACTAGCGGGACCTCCTACGAGCAGTACTTC
cdr3_aa: CASSFTSGTSYEQYF

j_call: TRBJ1-2
d_call: TRBD1
clone_size: few
v_call: TRBV10-3
cdr3_nt: TGTGCCATCACCGCAGACAGGGTGGGCTACACCTTC
cdr3_aa: CAITADRVGYTF

j_call: TRBJ2-7
d_call: NA
clone_size: NA
v_call: TRBV28
cdr3_nt: TGTGGAACGGCACTCTCCTACGAGCAGTACTTC
cdr3_aa: CGTALSYEQYF

j_call: TRBJ2-1
d_call: NA
clone_size: NA
v_call: TRBV18
cdr3_nt: TGTGCCAGCTCCTCGGACAGTCCCTCTTACAATGAGCAGTTCTTC
cdr3_aa: CASSSDSPSYNEQFF

j_call: TRBJ1-2
d_call: TRBD1
clone_size: once
v_call: TRBV11-2
cdr3_nt: TGTGCCAGCAGCTCAACGGGGCGGGGACAGGGTGGTCCTAACTATGGCTACACCTTC
cdr3_aa: CASSSTGRGQGGPNYGYTF

j_call: TRBJ1-5
d_call: TRBD1
clone_size: NA
v_call: TRBV28
cdr3_nt: TGTGCCAGCAGTCAAAGAACAGGGGTCTTCAATCAGCCCCAGCATTTT
cdr3_aa: CASSQRTGVFNQPQHF

j_call: TRBJ1-2
d_call: NA
clone_size: NA
v_call: TRBV10-2
cdr3_nt: TGCGCCAGCAGTGATAATCCCCAGCACCCAGAATATGGCTACACCTTC
cdr3_aa: CASSDNPQHPEYGYTF

j_call: TRBJ2-2
d_call: TRBD2
clone_size: NA
v_call: TRBV6-4
cdr3_nt: TGTGCCAGCAGCCCTCTGGGGACTAGCGGGAGCGGGACCGGGGAGCTGTTTTTT
cdr3_aa: CASSPLGTSGSGTGELFF

j_call: TRBJ2-7
d_call: NA
clone_size: few
v_call: TRBV10-2
cdr3_nt: TGCGCCAGCAGTGAGTCTGGCAGTTCCTACGAGCAGTACTTC
cdr3_aa: CASSESGSSYEQYF

j_call: TRBJ2-7
d_call: NA
clone_size: few
v_call: TRBV7-2
cdr3_nt: TGTGCCAGCAGCTTAGTAGTCTACGAGCAGTACTTC
cdr3_aa: CASSLVVYEQYF

j_call: TRBJ2-7
d_call: TRBD1
clone_size: NA
v_call: TRBV11-2
cdr3_nt: TGTGCCAGCAGCTTAGTTTCGACAGGGGGCTACGAGCAGTACTTC
cdr3_aa: CASSLVSTGGYEQYF

j_call: TRBJ2-7
d_call: NA
clone_size: medium-sized
v_call: TRBV2
cdr3_nt: TGTGCCAGCAGTGACAGGTCAACCTACGAGCAGTACTTC
cdr3_aa: CASSDRSTYEQYF

j_call: TRBJ2-1
d_call: NA
clone_size: NA
v_call: TRBV7-8
cdr3_nt: TGTGCCAGCAGCCAGACACTAGCTACTGAGCAGTTCTTC
cdr3_aa: CASSQTLATEQFF

j_call: TRBJ2-1
d_call: TRBD2
clone_size: NA
v_call: TRBV28
cdr3_nt: TGTGCCAGCAGTGGTATCGACCGGACTAGCGGGAGTCGTGAGCAGTTCTTC
cdr3_aa: CASSGIDRTSGSREQFF

j_call: TRBJ2-3
d_call: TRBD2
clone_size: NA
v_call: TRBV27
cdr3_nt: TGTGCCAGCAGTGATCTCCTAGCGGCTACGCAGTATTTT
cdr3_aa: CASSDLLAATQYF

j_call: TRBJ2-6
d_call: TRBD2
clone_size: NA
v_call: TRBV27
cdr3_nt: TGTGCCAGCAGTTTAGGGACTAGCAGCTCTGGGGCCAACGTCCTGACTTTC
cdr3_aa: CASSLGTSSSGANVLTF

j_call: TRBJ1-3
d_call: NA
clone_size: few
v_call: TRBV11-2
cdr3_nt: TGTGCCAGCAGCCTGCTTTCTCTAACCAGACTGGACTCTGGAAACACCATATATTTT
cdr3_aa: CASSLLSLTRLDSGNTIYF

j_call: TRBJ1-5
d_call: TRBD1
clone_size: NA
v_call: TRBV30
cdr3_nt: TGTGCCTGGAGCACTGGACAGGTTAATCAGCCCCAGCATTTT
cdr3_aa: CAWSTGQVNQPQHF

j_call: TRBJ2-7
d_call: TRBD1
clone_size: few
v_call: TRBV7-2
cdr3_nt: TGTGCCAGCAGCTTGCTGGGACAGGGAGCGAGGGAGCAGTACTTC
cdr3_aa: CASSLLGQGAREQYF

j_call: TRBJ2-1
d_call: NA
clone_size: once
v_call: TRBV28
cdr3_nt: TGTGCCAGCAGTTTTATCTATGAGCAGTTCTTC
cdr3_aa: CASSFIYEQFF

j_call: TRBJ1-4
d_call: NA
clone_size: NA
v_call: TRBV11-2
cdr3_nt: TGTGCCAGCAGCCCCGCGGACGGTCATGTTGAAAAACTGTTTTTT
cdr3_aa: CASSPADGHVEKLFF

j_call: TRBJ2-7
d_call: TRBD2
clone_size: once
v_call: TRBV6-4
cdr3_nt: TGTGCCAGCAGTGTCTCGCGGGAGACACCCTACGAGCAGTACTTC
cdr3_aa: CASSVSRETPYEQYF

j_call: TRBJ1-1
d_call: NA
clone_size: NA
v_call: TRBV11-2
cdr3_nt: TGTGCCAGCAGGGCCATAGCGGGAAAGAACACTGAAGCTTTCTTT
cdr3_aa: CASRAIAGKNTEAFF

j_call: TRBJ2-6
d_call: NA
clone_size: few
v_call: TRBV29-1
cdr3_nt: TGCAGCGCCCAGGACAGCCGCTCTGGGGCCAACGTCCTGACTTTC
cdr3_aa: CSAQDSRSGANVLTF

j_call: TRBJ2-4
d_call: NA
clone_size: NA
v_call: TRBV7-2
cdr3_nt: TGTGCCAGCAGCTTTTCCCCGCAGTGGGGACCCGGAAACATTCAGTACTTC
cdr3_aa: CASSFSPQWGPGNIQYF

j_call: TRBJ2-7
d_call: TRBD1
clone_size: NA
v_call: TRBV25-1
cdr3_nt: TGTGCCAGCAGCGAGTCCCGAGACAGGGGGTTTTCCCACGAGCAGTACTTC
cdr3_aa: CASSESRDRGFSHEQYF

j_call: TRBJ2-7
d_call: NA
clone_size: NA
v_call: TRBV10-2
cdr3_nt: TGCGCCAGCAGTGACAGCTCCTACGAGCAGTACTTC
cdr3_aa: CASSDSSYEQYF

j_call: TRBJ1-2
d_call: NA
clone_size: NA
v_call: TRBV5-4
cdr3_nt: TGTGCCAGCAGCTTGGCCGTGGGCCGCATAGACTATGGCTACACCTTC
cdr3_aa: CASSLAVGRIDYGYTF

j_call: TRBJ2-6
d_call: NA
clone_size: NA
v_call: TRBV4-3
cdr3_nt: TGCGCCAGCAGCCAAGATCACGGACTGTCCTCTGGGGCCAACGTCCTGACTTTC
cdr3_aa: CASSQDHGLSSGANVLTF

j_call: TRBJ2-1
d_call: NA
clone_size: once
v_call: TRBV27
cdr3_nt: TGTGCCAGCAAGGAAGGGTACAATGAGCAGTTCTTC
cdr3_aa: CASKEGYNEQFF

j_call: TRBJ1-5
d_call: NA
clone_size: NA
v_call: TRBV6-1
cdr3_nt: TGTGCCAGCAGGGAAACAGGGAATCAGCCCCAGCATTTT
cdr3_aa: CASRETGNQPQHF

j_call: TRBJ2-1
d_call: TRBD2
clone_size: few
v_call: TRBV27
cdr3_nt: TGTGCCAGCAGTTCTAGCGGGGGCTCCTACAATGAGCAGTTCTTC
cdr3_aa: CASSSSGGSYNEQFF

j_call: TRBJ2-3
d_call: TRBD1
clone_size: NA
v_call: TRBV7-6
cdr3_nt: TGTGCCAGCAGCCTAGACAGGGTTAAGCAGTATTTT
cdr3_aa: CASSLDRVKQYF

j_call: TRBJ1-5
d_call: NA
clone_size: NA
v_call: TRBV7-2
cdr3_nt: TGTGCCAGCAGCTTAGCGCCCGTTCAGCCCCAGCATTTT
cdr3_aa: CASSLAPVQPQHF

j_call: TRBJ2-7
d_call: NA
clone_size: NA
v_call: TRBV11-2
cdr3_nt: TGTGCCAGCAGCTTCGTTCGTTCCTACGAGCAGTACTTC
cdr3_aa: CASSFVRSYEQYF

j_call: TRBJ2-1
d_call: NA
clone_size: NA
v_call: TRBV7-2
cdr3_nt: TGTGCCAGCAGCCTCCTAGCCCGCGGGCAGTTCTTC
cdr3_aa: CASSLLARGQFF

j_call: TRBJ2-7
d_call: NA
clone_size: NA
v_call: TRBV19
cdr3_nt: TGTGCCAGTAGTCCGGACTCCTACGAGCAGTACTTC
cdr3_aa: CASSPDSYEQYF

j_call: TRBJ2-1
d_call: TRBD2
clone_size: many
v_call: TRBV25-1
cdr3_nt: TGTGCCAGCAGCGCGCCGGGACTAGCGGGATTAGTCAATGAGCAGTTCTTC
cdr3_aa: CASSAPGLAGLVNEQFF

j_call: TRBJ2-1
d_call: TRBD2
clone_size: few
v_call: TRBV28
cdr3_nt: TGTGCCAGCAGTTTGACGGCGGGAGGCAATGAGCAGTTCTTC
cdr3_aa: CASSLTAGGNEQFF

j_call: TRBJ2-2
d_call: NA
clone_size: many
v_call: TRBV6-4
cdr3_nt: TGTGCCAGCAGTGCCACGAACACCGGGGAGCTGTTTTTT
cdr3_aa: CASSATNTGELFF

j_call: TRBJ1-2
d_call: NA
clone_size: many
v_call: TRBV11-2
cdr3_nt: TGTGCCAGCAGCTCAAAAGGTGGGGGGCTCGGTGGCTACACCTTC
cdr3_aa: CASSSKGGGLGGYTF

j_call: TRBJ1-2
d_call: NA
clone_size: NA
v_call: TRBV9
cdr3_nt: TGTGCCAGCAGCGTAGGTAGGGTAGGTCTGTATGGCTACACCTTC
cdr3_aa: CASSVGRVGLYGYTF

j_call: TRBJ1-2
d_call: TRBD1
clone_size: NA
v_call: TRBV6-5
cdr3_nt: TGTGCCAGCATGGGGACAGGTCTAAACTATGGCTACACCTTC
cdr3_aa: CASMGTGLNYGYTF

j_call: TRBJ2-7
d_call: NA
clone_size: NA
v_call: TRBV5-6
cdr3_nt: TGTGCCAGCAGCTTGTTAGGCTACAAGACCTCCTACGAGCAGTACTTC
cdr3_aa: CASSLLGYKTSYEQYF

j_call: TRBJ2-5
d_call: NA
clone_size: NA
v_call: TRBV15
cdr3_nt: TGTGCCACCAGCACCGATAGCGGCCAAGAGACCCAGTACTTC
cdr3_aa: CATSTDSGQETQYF

j_call: TRBJ2-6
d_call: NA
clone_size: NA
v_call: TRBV7-2
cdr3_nt: TGTGCCAGCAGCTGCCAGCGGAGACGACAAAGTCGGGCCAACGTCCTGACTTTC
cdr3_aa: CASSCQRRRQSRANVLTF

j_call: TRBJ2-7
d_call: TRBD1
clone_size: NA
v_call: TRBV15
cdr3_nt: TGTGCCACCAGCAGGACAGGGGATTTCCACGAGCAGTACTTC
cdr3_aa: CATSRTGDFHEQYF

j_call: TRBJ2-1
d_call: NA
clone_size: NA
v_call: TRBV6-5
cdr3_nt: TGTGCCAGCAGTGGGGGGACAGCGCTGTACAATGAGCAGTTCTTC
cdr3_aa: CASSGGTALYNEQFF

j_call: TRBJ2-2
d_call: NA
clone_size: NA
v_call: TRBV2
cdr3_nt: TGTGCCAGCCGAAGCGCTTTGACCGGGGAGCTGTTTTTT
cdr3_aa: CASRSALTGELFF

j_call: TRBJ2-3
d_call: TRBD1
clone_size: NA
v_call: TRBV6-4
cdr3_nt: TGTGCCAGCAGTGAAATCGGGACAGCGGCAGATACGCAGTATTTT
cdr3_aa: CASSEIGTAADTQYF

j_call: TRBJ2-3
d_call: NA
clone_size: NA
v_call: TRBV18
cdr3_nt: TGTGCCAGCTCACCGAGAACATCAGATACGCAGTATTTT
cdr3_aa: CASSPRTSDTQYF

j_call: TRBJ1-3
d_call: NA
clone_size: NA
v_call: TRBV30
cdr3_nt: TGTGCCTGGAGTGTATCTGGAAACACCATATATTTT
cdr3_aa: CAWSVSGNTIYF

j_call: TRBJ1-5
d_call: NA
clone_size: NA
v_call: TRBV7-9
cdr3_nt: TGTGCCAGCAGCCCCACAGGGTTTCAGCCCCAGCATTTT
cdr3_aa: CASSPTGFQPQHF